This TCR beta chain was identified during a study of shared clonotypes between healthy human individuals. Study-wide findings and caveats: Relative to clonotypes present in all four donors, those not shared had lower generation probabilities.

CDR3 length: 17 residues. Germline assignment: CDR1 SGDLS and CDR2 YYNGEE. J was trimmed by 4 bases and V by 3 bases; bases with no gene match: 15. Produced via immunoSEQ multiplex PCR; TCRdb's table is partial and in-frame only. The data contain 550,000 to 750,000 clones, 92% of them singletons. The naive CD8 population came from CD45RO-negative cells selected for CCR7, without terminally differentiated effector memory CD45RA+ cells. A remark on this clone: The antigen is not known.

The origin of this receptor is a man aged 25 to 40 in good health. Sequencing was performed on naive CD8+ T cells sorted from blood. The V call is TRBV9, the J call TRBJ2-5; 7 nucleotides agree with TRBD1. The CDR3 DNA sequence: TGTGCCAGCAGCGATCAGCCCGGGACAGCCTCCCTAGAGACCCAGTACTTC. It yields the protein CASSDQPGTASLETQYF.